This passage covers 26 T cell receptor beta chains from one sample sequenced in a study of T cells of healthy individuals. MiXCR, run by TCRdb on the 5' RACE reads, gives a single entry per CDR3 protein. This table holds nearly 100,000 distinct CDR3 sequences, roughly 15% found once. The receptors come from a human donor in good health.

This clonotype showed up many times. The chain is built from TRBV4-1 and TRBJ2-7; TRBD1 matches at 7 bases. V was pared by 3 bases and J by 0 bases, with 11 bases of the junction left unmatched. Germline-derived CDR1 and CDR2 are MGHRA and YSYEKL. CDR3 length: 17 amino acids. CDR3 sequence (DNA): TGCGCCAGCAGCCAGCTATTAACAGGGGACCTCTCCTACGAGCAGTACTTC. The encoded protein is CASSQLLTGDLSYEQYF.

CDR3 sequence: CASSFRSSGREQYF. The CDR3 coding sequence is TGTGCCAGCAGTTTTAGGTCTAGCGGGCGCGAGCAGTACTTC. The rearrangement joins TRBV28 to TRBJ2-7, with 8 bases that match TRBD2. The CDR3 sequence is 14 residues long. V trimming: 3 bases; J trimming: 6 bases; junction bases outside the gene matches: 7. Germline V gene data show CDR1 as MDHEN and CDR2 as SYDVKM.

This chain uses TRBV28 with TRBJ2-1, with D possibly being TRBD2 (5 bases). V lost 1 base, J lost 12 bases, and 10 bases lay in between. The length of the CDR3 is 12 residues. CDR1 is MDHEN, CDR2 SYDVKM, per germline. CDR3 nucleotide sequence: TGTGCCAGCAGTTTATTCGGGGTTGGGCAGTTCTTC. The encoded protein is CASSLFGVGQFF. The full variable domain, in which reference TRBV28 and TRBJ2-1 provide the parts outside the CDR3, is DVKVTQSSRYLVKRTGEKVFLECVQDMDHENMFWYRQDPGLGLRLIYFSYDVKMKEKGDIPEGYSVSREKKERFSLILESASTNQTSMYLCASSLFGVGQFFGPGTRLTVL.

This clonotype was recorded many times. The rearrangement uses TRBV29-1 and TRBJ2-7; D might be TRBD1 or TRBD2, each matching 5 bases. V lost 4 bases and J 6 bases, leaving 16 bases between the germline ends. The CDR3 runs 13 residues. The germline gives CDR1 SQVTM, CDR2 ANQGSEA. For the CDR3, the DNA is TGCAGCGTTGCAAGGGACGGGGTCGGCGAGCAGTACTTC. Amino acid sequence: CSVARDGVGEQYF.

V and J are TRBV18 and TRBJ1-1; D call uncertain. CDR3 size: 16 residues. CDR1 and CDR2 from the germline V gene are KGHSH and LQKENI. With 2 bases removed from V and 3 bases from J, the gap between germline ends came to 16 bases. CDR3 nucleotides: TGTGCCAGCTCACCAGTTCGTTCGGGGAGGGACACTGAAGCTTTCTTT. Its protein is CASSPVRSGRDTEAFF. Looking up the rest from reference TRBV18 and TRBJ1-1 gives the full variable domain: NAGVMQNPRHLVRRRGQEARLRCSPMKGHSHVYWYRQLPEEGLKFMVYLQKENIIDESGMPKERFSAEFPKEGPSILRIQQVVRGDSAAYFCASSPVRSGRDTEAFFGQGTRLTVV.

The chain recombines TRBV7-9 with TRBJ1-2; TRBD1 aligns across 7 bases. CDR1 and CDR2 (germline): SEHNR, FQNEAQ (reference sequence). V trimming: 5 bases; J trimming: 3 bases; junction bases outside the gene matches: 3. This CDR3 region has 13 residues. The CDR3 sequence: CASSRGTDYGYTF. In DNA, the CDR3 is TGTGCCAGCAGCCGGGGGACAGACTATGGCTACACCTTC.

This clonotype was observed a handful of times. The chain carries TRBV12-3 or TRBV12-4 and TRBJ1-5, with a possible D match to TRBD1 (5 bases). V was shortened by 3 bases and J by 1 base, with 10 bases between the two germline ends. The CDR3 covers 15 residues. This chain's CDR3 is CASSFSGESNQPQHF. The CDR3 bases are TGTGCCAGCAGTTTTTCGGGGGAGAGCAATCAGCCCCAGCATTTT.

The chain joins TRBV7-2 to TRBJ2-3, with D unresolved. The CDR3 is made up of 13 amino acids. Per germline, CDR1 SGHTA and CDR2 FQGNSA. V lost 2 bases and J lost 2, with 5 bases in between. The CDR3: CASSLLYTDTQYF. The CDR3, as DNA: TGTGCCAGCAGCTTACTCTACACAGATACGCAGTATTTT.

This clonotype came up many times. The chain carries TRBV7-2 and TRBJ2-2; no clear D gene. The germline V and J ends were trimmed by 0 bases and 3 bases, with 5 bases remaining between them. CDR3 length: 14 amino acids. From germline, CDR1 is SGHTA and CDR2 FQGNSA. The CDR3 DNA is TGTGCCAGCAGCTTAGCCCGGTACACCGGGGAGCTGTTTTTT. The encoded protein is CASSLARYTGELFF.

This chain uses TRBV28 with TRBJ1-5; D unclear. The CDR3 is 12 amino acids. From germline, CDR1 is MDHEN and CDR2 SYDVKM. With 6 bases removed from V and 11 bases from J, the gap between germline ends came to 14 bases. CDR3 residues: CASRPGGSAQHF. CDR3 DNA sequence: TGTGCCAGCAGACCCGGAGGGTCGGCCCAGCATTTT.

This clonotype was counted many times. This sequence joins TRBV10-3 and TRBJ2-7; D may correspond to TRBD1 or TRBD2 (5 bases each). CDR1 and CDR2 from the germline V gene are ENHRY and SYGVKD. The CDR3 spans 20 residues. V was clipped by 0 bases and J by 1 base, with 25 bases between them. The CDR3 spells CAISESNLLTGQVRSYEQYF. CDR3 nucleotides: TGTGCCATCAGTGAGTCGAATCTTTTGACGGGGCAGGTTCGGTCCTACGAGCAGTACTTC.

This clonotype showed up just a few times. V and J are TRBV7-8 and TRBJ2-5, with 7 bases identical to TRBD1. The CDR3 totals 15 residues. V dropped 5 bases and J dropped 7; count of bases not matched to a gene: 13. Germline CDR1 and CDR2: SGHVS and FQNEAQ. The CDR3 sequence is CASSAMDRPAVTQYF. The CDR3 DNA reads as TGTGCCAGCAGCGCCATGGACAGGCCCGCGGTGACCCAGTACTTC.

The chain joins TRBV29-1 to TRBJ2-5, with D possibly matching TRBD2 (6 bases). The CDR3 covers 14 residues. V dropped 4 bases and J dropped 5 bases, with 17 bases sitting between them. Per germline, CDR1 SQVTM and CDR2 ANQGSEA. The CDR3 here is CSVVGGQLMETQYF. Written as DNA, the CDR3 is TGCAGCGTTGTCGGGGGTCAGCTTATGGAGACCCAGTACTTC.

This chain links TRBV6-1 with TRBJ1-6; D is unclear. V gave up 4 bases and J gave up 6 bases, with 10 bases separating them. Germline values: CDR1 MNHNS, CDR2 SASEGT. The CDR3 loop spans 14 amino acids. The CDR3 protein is CASSADGSNSPLHF. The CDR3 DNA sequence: TGTGCCAGCAGTGCGGACGGCTCTAATTCACCCCTCCACTTT.

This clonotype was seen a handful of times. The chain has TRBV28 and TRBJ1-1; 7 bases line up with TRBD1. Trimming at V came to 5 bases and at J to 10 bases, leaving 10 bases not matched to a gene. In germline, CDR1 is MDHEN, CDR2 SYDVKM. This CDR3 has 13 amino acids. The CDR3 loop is CASSQAGGGSAFF. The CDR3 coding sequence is TGTGCCAGCAGTCAAGCAGGGGGAGGGTCAGCTTTCTTT.

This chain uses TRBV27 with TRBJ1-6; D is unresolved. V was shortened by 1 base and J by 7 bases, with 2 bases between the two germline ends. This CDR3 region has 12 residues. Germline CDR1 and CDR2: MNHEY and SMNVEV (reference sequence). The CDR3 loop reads CASSLWNSPLHF. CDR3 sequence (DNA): TGTGCCAGCAGTTTATGGAATTCACCCCTCCACTTT.

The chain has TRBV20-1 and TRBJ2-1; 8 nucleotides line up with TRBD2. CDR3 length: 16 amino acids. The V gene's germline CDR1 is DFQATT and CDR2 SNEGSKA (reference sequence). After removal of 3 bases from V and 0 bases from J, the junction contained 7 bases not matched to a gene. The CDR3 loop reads CSASGGDPSSYNEQFF. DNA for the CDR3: TGCAGTGCTAGCGGGGGGGACCCGAGCTCCTACAATGAGCAGTTCTTC.

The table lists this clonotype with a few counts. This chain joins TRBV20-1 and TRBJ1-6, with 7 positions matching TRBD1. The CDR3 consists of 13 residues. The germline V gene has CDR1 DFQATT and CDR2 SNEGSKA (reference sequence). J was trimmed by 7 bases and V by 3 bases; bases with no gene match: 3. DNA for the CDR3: TGCAGTGCTAGCGGGACAGTCAATTCACCCCTCCACTTT. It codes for CSASGTVNSPLHF.

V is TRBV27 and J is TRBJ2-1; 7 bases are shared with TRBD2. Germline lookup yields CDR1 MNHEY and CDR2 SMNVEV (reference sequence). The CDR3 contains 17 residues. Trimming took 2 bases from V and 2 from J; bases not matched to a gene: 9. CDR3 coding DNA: TGTGCCAGCAGTTTACCCCAAAGCGGGGCCCCCTACAATGAGCAGTTCTTC. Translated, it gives CASSLPQSGAPYNEQFF.

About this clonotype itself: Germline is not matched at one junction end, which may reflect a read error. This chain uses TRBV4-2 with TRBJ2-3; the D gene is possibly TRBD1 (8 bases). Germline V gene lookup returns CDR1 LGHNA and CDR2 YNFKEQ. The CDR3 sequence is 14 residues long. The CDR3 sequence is CASGTGGNYDTQYF. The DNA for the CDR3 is TGCGCCAGCGGGACAGGTGGCAATTATGATACGCAGTATTTT.

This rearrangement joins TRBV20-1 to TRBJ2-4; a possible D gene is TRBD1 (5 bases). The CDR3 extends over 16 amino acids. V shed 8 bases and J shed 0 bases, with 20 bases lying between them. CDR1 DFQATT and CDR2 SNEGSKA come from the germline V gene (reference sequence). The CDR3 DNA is TGCAGTCTCAAGGGTCTTCTGGGGCTAGCCAAAAACATTCAGTACTTC. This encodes CSLKGLLGLAKNIQYF.

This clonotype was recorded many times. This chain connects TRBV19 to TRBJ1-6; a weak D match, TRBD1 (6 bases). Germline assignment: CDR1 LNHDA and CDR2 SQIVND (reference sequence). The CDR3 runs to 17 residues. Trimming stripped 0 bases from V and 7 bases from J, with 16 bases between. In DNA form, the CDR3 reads TGTGCCAGTAGTATAGATCGGTTGTACCAGGGGAATTCACCCCTCCACTTT. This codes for CASSIDRLYQGNSPLHF. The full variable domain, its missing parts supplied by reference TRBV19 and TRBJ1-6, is DGGITQSPKYLFRKEGQNVTLSCEQNLNHDAMYWYRQDPGQGLRLIYYSQIVNDFQKGDIAEGYSVSREKKESFPLTVTSAQKNPTAFYLCASSIDRLYQGNSPLHFGNGTRLTVT.

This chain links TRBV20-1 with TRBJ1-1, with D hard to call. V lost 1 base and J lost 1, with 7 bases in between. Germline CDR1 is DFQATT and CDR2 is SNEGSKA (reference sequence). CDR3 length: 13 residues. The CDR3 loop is CSARGSGNTEAFF. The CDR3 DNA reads TGCAGTGCTAGAGGCTCGGGGAACACTGAAGCTTTCTTT.

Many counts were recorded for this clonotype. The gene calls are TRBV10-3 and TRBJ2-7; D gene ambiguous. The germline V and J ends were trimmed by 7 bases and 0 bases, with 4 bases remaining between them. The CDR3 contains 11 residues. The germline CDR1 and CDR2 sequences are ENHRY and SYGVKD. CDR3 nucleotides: TGTGCCATCAAGGGCTCCTACGAGCAGTACTTC. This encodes CAIKGSYEQYF.

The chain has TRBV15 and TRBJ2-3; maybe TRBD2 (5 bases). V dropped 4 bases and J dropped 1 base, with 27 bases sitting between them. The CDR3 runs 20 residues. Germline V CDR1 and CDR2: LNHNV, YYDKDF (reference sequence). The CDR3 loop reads CATSKKLAGPASSGTDTQYF. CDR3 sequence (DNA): TGTGCCACCAGCAAAAAGCTAGCAGGTCCGGCGAGCTCGGGCACAGATACGCAGTATTTT.

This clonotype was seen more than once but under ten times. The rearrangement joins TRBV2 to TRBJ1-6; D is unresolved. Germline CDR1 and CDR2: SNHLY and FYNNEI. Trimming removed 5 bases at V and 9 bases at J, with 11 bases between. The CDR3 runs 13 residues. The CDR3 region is CASSTDLGSPLHF. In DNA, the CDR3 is TGTGCCAGCAGTACGGATTTAGGTTCACCCCTCCACTTT.